This passage covers 10 T cell receptor beta chains from one sample sequenced in a study of cytomegalovirus exposure and HLA in healthy donors. The PCR employed 60 Vbeta primers together with 13 Jbeta primers. Sequenced by immunoSEQ multiplex PCR; TCRdb stores in-frame clones only, minus some. This repertoire shows around 89,000 clones, about 70% found once; its top ten account for over 3%. The sample consisted of PBMCs. All receptors derive from a man aged 35 to 55 in good health and CMV-seronegative.

This clone was picked up one time. The gene calls are TRBV5-5 and TRBJ2-7, with TRBD1 as a possible D gene (7 bases). The CDR3 is 14 amino acids. V lost 7 bases, J lost 3 bases, and 17 bases lay in between. The germline gives CDR1 SGHKS, CDR2 YYEKEE (reference sequence). CDR3: CASRRTGGNYEQYF. CDR3 sequence (DNA): TGTGCCAGCCGCCGGACAGGAGGGAACTACGAGCAGTACTTC.

In regard to this clone: One end of the junction varies from germline; a read error may be responsible. J is TRBJ2-1 and V is TRBV7-9; TRBD2 agrees at 15 bases. The CDR3 spans 18 residues. Germline lookup yields CDR1 SEHNR and CDR2 FQNEAQ (reference sequence). CDR3 DNA: TGTTCCAGCAGCTTAGGGACTAGCGGGGGGCCGACCCGGAATGAGCAGTTCTTC. Protein product: CSSSLGTSGGPTRNEQFF.

This clone was counted a single time. The chain has TRBV6-1 and TRBJ1-1; 8 bases line up with TRBD1. The V segment lost 4 bases and the J segment 6 bases; nucleotides outside the gene matches: 4. This CDR3 has 13 amino acids. Per the germline V gene, CDR1 is MNHNS and CDR2 is SASEGT. For the CDR3, the DNA is TGTGCCAGCAGTGGGTGGACAGGGCCTGAAGCTTTCTTT. Amino acids: CASSGWTGPEAFF.

J is TRBJ2-2 and V is TRBV11-3; weak D call: TRBD1 (6 bases). Germline lookup yields CDR1 SGHNT and CDR2 YENEEA. The CDR3 has 17 residues. Trimming shortened V by 0 bases and J by 1 base, and 12 bases separated the two germline ends. CDR3: CASSLDSWTENTGELFF. CDR3 nucleotides: TGTGCCAGCAGCTTAGATTCTTGGACAGAGAACACCGGGGAGCTGTTTTTT.

The J gene is TRBJ2-7, the V gene TRBV7-7, with 12 bases matching TRBD1. Germline CDR1 SSHAT, CDR2 FNYEAQ (reference sequence). With V trimmed by 5 bases and J by 12 bases, 11 bases remained unmatched. The CDR3 totals 14 residues. The CDR3 DNA reads as TGTGCCAGCAGCCCCTCGGGACAGGGGGCCGCATGGTACTTC. It yields the protein CASSPSGQGAAWYF.

The rearrangement uses TRBV28 and TRBJ1-6; the D is unclear. V dropped 1 base and J dropped 9 bases, with 13 bases sitting between them. This CDR3 region has 15 residues. The germline CDR1 and CDR2 sequences are MDHEN and SYDVKM. The CDR3 DNA sequence: TGTGCCAGCAGTTTATACCGTAGATTCCCTTCACCCCTCCACTTT. This encodes CASSLYRRFPSPLHF.

This chain links TRBV4-2 with TRBJ2-5; the D is unclear. Between the trimmed V and J ends, which lost 4 bases and 4 bases, there was a span of 16 bases. CDR3 size: 15 residues. The germline CDR1 and CDR2 sequences are LGHNA and YNFKEQ. CDR3 in DNA: TGTGCCAGCAGCCTGGGTTCGGTAGGAGCAGAGACCCAGTACTTC. Translated: CASSLGSVGAETQYF.

CDR3 protein: CASALWGEAHEQYF. Written as DNA, the CDR3 is TGTGCCAGCGCGCTTTGGGGGGAGGCCCACGAGCAGTACTTC. V and J are TRBV18 and TRBJ2-7; perhaps TRBD2 as D (6 bases). V shed 8 bases and J shed 5 bases, with 19 bases lying between them. Germline V gene sequence: CDR1 KGHSH, CDR2 LQKENI. The CDR3 has 14 residues.

This chain joins TRBV27 and TRBJ2-7; possible D gene TRBD1, 5 bases. CDR3 size: 13 residues. Trimming stripped 5 bases from V and 3 bases from J, with 11 bases between. Germline V gene sequence: CDR1 MNHEY, CDR2 SMNVEV (reference sequence). CDR3 DNA sequence: TGTGCCAGCAGTCCACAGGTGGGCTACGAGCAGTACTTC. It yields the protein CASSPQVGYEQYF.

The genes are TRBV7-8 and TRBJ1-2, with D maybe TRBD1 (6 bases). Trimming left V 6 bases short and J 8 bases short, with 13 bases between. The V gene's germline CDR1 is SGHVS and CDR2 FQNEAQ. The CDR3 runs to 12 residues. CDR3 DNA sequence: TGTGCCAGCAGAACACTCAGGGGAGGCTACACCTTC. This codes for CASRTLRGGYTF. Full variable domain (missing parts from reference TRBV7-8 and TRBJ1-2): GAGVSQSPRYKVAKRGQDVALRCDPISGHVSLFWYQQALGQGPEFLTYFQNEAQLDKSGLPSDRFFAERPEGSVSTLKIQRTQQEDSAVYLCASRTLRGGYTFGSGTRLTVV.